This T cell receptor (beta chain) was documented in a study of shared clonotypes between healthy human individuals. Study context: Researchers drew samples from a couple of women and a few men aged 18 to 49.

The CDR3 has 14 amino acids. V lost 2 bases to trimming and J lost 5 bases, with 13 bases between them. The germline V gene has CDR1 SGHRS and CDR2 YFSETQ. The data were produced by immunoSEQ multiplex PCR, yet TCRdb's version contains in-frame clones alone and is incomplete. The sample holds about 1 million clones, approximately 68% seen once. This clone turned up a few times. The chain has TRBV5-1 and TRBJ1-1; TRBD1 might be the D (6 bases). The origin of this receptor is a man between 18 and 35 years old in good health. The sequenced sample was memory CD4+ T cells sorted from blood. The subset is: CD45RA-negative fraction. The CDR3 reads CASSLTGTRTEAFF. The CDR3 bases are TGCGCCAGCAGCTTAACAGGGACGAGAACTGAAGCTTTCTTT.